This TCR beta chain appears in the sequencing data of a study of blood T cell repertoires in COVID-19. Study in general: Sources were T cells, B-cell-depleted T cells, or PBMCs; the material itself was cDNA or gDNA.

Seattle's cohort entered during active infection and was followed longitudinally. TCRdb's copy holds only in-frame clones and misses some; the assay was immunoSEQ multiplex PCR. The sample has 450,000 or so clones; 89% are singletons. Germline lookup yields CDR1 MGHRA and CDR2 YSYEKL. The length of the CDR3 is 16 residues. After removal of 3 bases from V and 1 base from J, the junction contained 4 bases not matched to a gene. The chain carries TRBV4-1 and TRBJ1-1; 11 nucleotides agree with TRBD1. Sequencing was done on a sample of peripheral blood. This receptor was taken from a man aged 18 to 30 with COVID-19, enrolled during active disease. CDR3 region: CASSHGTGGGNTEAFF. The CDR3 bases are TGCGCCAGCAGCCACGGGACAGGGGGGGGGAACACTGAAGCTTTCTTT.